This T cell receptor beta chain was documented in a study of T cell repertoires in cytomegalovirus infection. Study information: The authors used CMV epitopes that were HLA-C-restricted (recently identified) and HLA-B-restricted (well studied). From public TCR beta signatures came an indication of both CMV infection and matching HLA type. Study conclusions and caveats: Adding up the frequency of public TCR beta families identified people who carried CMV plus the relevant HLA. There were HLA-C-restricted CMV-specific TCR beta clonotypes dominating the ex vivo response.

TCRdb ran MiXCR on the reads and lists one entry per CDR3 protein. The repertoire holds about 890,000 distinct CDR3 sequences, with around 30% as singletons. In its sample, this clonotype was seen many times. No antigen is known for it. The source is a human donor in good health (CMV status not recorded). Some clones in this sample may be carry-over from other donors' samples. This material consisted of cultured CD8+ T cells from PBMCs, taken from culture after CMV antigen stimulation.

DNA of the CDR3: TGTGCCAGCAGACCTGACAGGGTCAATTCACCCCTCCACTTT. Translation: CASRPDRVNSPLHF. The chain joins TRBV7-2 to TRBJ1-6; the match to TRBD1 covers 7 bases. The ends lost 6 bases at V and 7 bases at J; junction bases unmatched: 6. The CDR3 covers 14 residues. Germline CDR1 reads SGHTA; CDR2 reads FQGNSA.